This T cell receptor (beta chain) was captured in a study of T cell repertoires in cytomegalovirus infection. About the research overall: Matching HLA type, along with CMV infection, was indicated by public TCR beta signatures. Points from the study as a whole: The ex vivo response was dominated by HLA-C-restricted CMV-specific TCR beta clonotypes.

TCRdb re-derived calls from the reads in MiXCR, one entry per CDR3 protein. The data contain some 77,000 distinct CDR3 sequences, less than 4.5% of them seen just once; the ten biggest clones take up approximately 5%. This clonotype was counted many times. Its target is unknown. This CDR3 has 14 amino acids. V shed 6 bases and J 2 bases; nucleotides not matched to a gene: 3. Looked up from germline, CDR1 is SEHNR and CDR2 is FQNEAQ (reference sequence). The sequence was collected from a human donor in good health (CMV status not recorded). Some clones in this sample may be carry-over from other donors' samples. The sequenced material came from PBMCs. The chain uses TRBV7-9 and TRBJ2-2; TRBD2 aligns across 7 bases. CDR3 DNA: TGTGCCAGCAGAGGACTAGGTAACACCGGGGAGCTGTTTTTT. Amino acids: CASRGLGNTGELFF. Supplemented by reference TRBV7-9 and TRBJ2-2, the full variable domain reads DTGVSQNPRHKITKRGQNVTFRCDPISEHNRLYWYRQTLGQGPEFLTYFQNEAQLEKSRLLSDRFSAERPKGSFSTLEIQRTEQGDSAMYLCASRGLGNTGELFFGEGSRLTVL.